The clone carrying this TCR beta chain was seen many times. The antigen is undetermined. Via MiXCR, TCRdb re-called the reads, giving one row per CDR3 protein. This table holds about 300,000 distinct CDR3 sequences, around 10% found once. The sample is drawn from a study of T cell repertoires in cytomegalovirus infection. The overall study: Through public TCR beta signatures, both CMV infection and matching HLA type were indicated.

Points from the study as a whole: Pooled public TCR beta family frequency picked out CMV carriers with the relevant HLA.

Germline V lookup: CDR1 MGHRA, CDR2 YSYEKL. CDR3 size: 15 residues. V was cut by 8 bases and J by 5 bases, with 18 bases left in between. Sequencing was carried out using PBMCs. This rearrangement joins TRBV4-1 to TRBJ2-2, with D perhaps TRBD2 (5 bases). The receptor was isolated from a human donor in good health (CMV status not recorded). Some clones in this sample may be carry-over from other donors' samples. The CDR3: CASQSQDRETGELFF. The DNA for the CDR3 is TGCGCCAGCCAAAGTCAGGATAGGGAGACCGGGGAGCTGTTTTTT.